This TCR beta chain was recovered during a study of sequential checkpoint blockade in melanoma. As for the study in general: After nivolumab or ipilimumab alone, roughly 20 patients had week-13 rebiopsies.

The method was immunoSEQ multiplex PCR; TCRdb's version includes in-frame clones alone and lacks a portion of them. The repertoire holds 5,500 to 7,000 clones, with around 21% as singletons. Germline trimming cut 6 bases from V and 4 bases from J; bases unmatched to any gene: 5. Germline V gene data show CDR1 as KGHSH and CDR2 as LQKENI. This CDR3 comprises 14 residues. Treatment noted: randomized to nivolumab then ipilimumab (arm A) or the reverse (arm B). V usage is TRBV18 and J usage is TRBJ1-1; 10 bases map to TRBD1. The origin of this receptor is a human donor with melanoma. The material sequenced was tumor tissue (inferred from file names), taken from a patient given nivolumab and ipilimumab in sequence. This CDR3 is CASSDRTGGTEAFF. DNA of the CDR3: TGTGCCAGCTCCGACCGGACAGGGGGCACTGAAGCTTTCTTT.